This T cell receptor beta chain was obtained from a study of cytotoxic CD8 clonotypes in ibrutinib-treated CLL. At the level of the study: Fewer than 13 relapsed/refractory, more than 14 treatment-naive; around 18 IGHV unmutated.

The repertoire was sequenced with immunoSEQ multiplex PCR; TCRdb's copy has only in-frame clones and lacks some. The sample includes about 160,000 clones, approximately 77% of them seen just once. For TCR beta libraries, roughly 2.2 micrograms of genomic DNA were obtained from cryopreserved PBMCs. The receptor's source is a human donor with chronic lymphocytic leukemia. This specimen consisted of PBMCs, obtained after 12 months of ibrutinib treatment.

The CDR3 sequence is CASSQASGRTEETQYF. CDR3 bases: TGCGCCAGCAGCCAAGCGTCAGGGAGAACCGAAGAGACCCAGTACTTC. The rearrangement links TRBV4-3 to TRBJ2-5, with D tentatively TRBD1 or TRBD2 (5 bases each). The germline V and J ends were trimmed by 1 base and 3 bases, with 15 bases remaining between them. The length of the CDR3 is 16 residues. The V gene's germline CDR1 is LGHNA and CDR2 YSLEER.